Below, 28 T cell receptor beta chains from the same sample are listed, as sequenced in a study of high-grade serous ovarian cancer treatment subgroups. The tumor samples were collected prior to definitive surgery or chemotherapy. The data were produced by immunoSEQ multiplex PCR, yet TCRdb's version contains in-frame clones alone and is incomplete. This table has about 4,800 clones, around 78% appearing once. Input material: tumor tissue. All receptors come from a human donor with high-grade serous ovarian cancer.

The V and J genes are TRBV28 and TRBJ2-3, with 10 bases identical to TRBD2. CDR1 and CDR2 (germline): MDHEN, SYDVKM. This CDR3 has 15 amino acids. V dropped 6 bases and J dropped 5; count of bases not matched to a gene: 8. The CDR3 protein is CASRPSGSRKDTQYF. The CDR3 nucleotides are TGTGCCAGCAGGCCTAGCGGGAGCCGAAAAGATACGCAGTATTTT.

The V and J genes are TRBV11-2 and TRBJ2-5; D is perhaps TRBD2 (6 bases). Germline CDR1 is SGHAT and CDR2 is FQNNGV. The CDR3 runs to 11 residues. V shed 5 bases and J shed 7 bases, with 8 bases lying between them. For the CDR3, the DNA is TGTGCCAGCAGCCCGGGGGTGACCCAGTACTTC. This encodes CASSPGVTQYF.

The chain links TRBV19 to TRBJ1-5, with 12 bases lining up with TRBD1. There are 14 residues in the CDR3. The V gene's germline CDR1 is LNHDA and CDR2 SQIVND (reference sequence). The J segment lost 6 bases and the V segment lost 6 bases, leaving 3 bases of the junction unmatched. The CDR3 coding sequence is TGTGCCAGTAGCGGGACAGGGGGCCCTCAGCCCCAGCATTTT. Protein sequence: CASSGTGGPQPQHF. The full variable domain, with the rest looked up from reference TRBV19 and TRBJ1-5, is DGGITQSPKYLFRKEGQNVTLSCEQNLNHDAMYWYRQDPGQGLRLIYYSQIVNDFQKGDIAEGYSVSREKKESFPLTVTSAQKNPTAFYLCASSGTGGPQPQHFGDGTRLSIL.

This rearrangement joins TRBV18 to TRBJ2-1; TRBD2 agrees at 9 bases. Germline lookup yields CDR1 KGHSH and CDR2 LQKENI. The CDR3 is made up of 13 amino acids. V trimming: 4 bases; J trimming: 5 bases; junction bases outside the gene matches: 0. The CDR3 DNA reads TGTGCCAGCTCACAGCGGGAGGACAATGAGCAGTTCTTC. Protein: CASSQREDNEQFF.

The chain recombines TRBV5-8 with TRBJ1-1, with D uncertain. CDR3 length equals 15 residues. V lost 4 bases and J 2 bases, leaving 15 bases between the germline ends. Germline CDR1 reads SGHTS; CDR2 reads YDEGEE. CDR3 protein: CASSRPAGPNTEAFF. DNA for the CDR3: TGTGCCAGCAGCCGTCCAGCGGGTCCCAACACTGAAGCTTTCTTT.

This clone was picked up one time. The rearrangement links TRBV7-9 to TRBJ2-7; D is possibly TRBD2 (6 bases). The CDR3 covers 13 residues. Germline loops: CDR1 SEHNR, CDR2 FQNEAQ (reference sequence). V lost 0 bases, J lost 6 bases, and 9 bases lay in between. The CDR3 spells CASSLAGTSEQYF. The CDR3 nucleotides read TGTGCCAGCAGCTTAGCAGGGACTTCCGAGCAGTACTTC.

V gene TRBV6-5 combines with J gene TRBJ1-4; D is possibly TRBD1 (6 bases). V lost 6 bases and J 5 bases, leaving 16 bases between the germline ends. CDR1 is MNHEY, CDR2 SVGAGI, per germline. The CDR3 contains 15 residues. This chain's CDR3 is CASSHRGGLNEKLFF. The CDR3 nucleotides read TGTGCCAGCAGCCATAGGGGGGGCTTAAATGAAAAACTGTTTTTT.

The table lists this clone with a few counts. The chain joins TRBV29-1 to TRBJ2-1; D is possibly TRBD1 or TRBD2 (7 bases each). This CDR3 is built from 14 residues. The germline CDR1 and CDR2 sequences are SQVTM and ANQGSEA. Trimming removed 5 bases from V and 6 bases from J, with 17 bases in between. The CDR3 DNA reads TGCAGCGTTTCGAGCGGGACAGTTTCCAATGAGCAGTTCTTC. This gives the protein CSVSSGTVSNEQFF.

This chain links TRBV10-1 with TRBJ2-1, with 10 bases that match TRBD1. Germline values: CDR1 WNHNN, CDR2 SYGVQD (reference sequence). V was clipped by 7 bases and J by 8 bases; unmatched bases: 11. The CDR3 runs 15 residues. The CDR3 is CASTPGTGDVDEQFF. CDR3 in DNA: TGCGCCAGCACCCCCGGGACAGGGGACGTCGATGAGCAGTTCTTC.

Here the CDR3 reads CASSYDGRAQSEQFF. As DNA, the CDR3 is TGTGCCAGCAGTTACGACGGGCGGGCACAGAGTGAGCAGTTCTTC. The chain couples TRBV6-6 to TRBJ2-1, with a weak D call TRBD2 (5 bases). The CDR3 contains 15 residues. Germline lookup yields CDR1 MNHNY and CDR2 SVGAGI (reference sequence). The V and J ends lost 2 bases and 9 bases respectively, with 17 bases between them.

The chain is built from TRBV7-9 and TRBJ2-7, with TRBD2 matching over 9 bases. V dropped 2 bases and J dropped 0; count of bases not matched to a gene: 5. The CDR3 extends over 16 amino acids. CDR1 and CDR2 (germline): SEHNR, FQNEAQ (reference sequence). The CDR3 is CASSLSLAGYSYEQYF. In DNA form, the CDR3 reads TGTGCCAGCAGCTTATCTCTAGCGGGATACTCCTACGAGCAGTACTTC.

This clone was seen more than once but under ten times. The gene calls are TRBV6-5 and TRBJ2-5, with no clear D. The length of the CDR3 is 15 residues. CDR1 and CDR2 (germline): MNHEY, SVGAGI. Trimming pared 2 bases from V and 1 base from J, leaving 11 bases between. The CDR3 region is CASSYIGWSQETQYF. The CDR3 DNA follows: TGTGCCAGCAGTTACATCGGGTGGTCCCAAGAGACCCAGTACTTC.

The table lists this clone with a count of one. The CDR3 loop is CASSLDFGGQISYEQYF. The CDR3 DNA reads as TGTGCCAGCAGCTTAGACTTTGGTGGCCAAATATCCTACGAGCAGTACTTC. J is TRBJ2-5 and V is TRBV7-8; D not certain. The J call may be incorrect, as the DNA end agrees better with TRBJ2-7. Germline assignment: CDR1 SGHVS and CDR2 FQNEAQ. CDR3 length: 17 amino acids.

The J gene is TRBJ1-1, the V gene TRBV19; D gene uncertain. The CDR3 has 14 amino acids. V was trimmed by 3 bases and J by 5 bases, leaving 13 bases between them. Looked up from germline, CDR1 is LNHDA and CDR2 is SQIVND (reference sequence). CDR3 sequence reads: CASSIHGDSTEAFF. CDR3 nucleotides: TGTGCCAGTAGTATCCACGGGGATAGTACTGAAGCTTTCTTT.

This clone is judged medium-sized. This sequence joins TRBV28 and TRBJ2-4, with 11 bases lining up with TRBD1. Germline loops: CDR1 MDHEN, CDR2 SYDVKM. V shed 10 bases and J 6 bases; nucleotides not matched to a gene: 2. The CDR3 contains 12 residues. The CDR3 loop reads CAIGTGGNIQYF. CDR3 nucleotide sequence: TGTGCCATCGGGACAGGGGGAAACATTCAGTACTTC.

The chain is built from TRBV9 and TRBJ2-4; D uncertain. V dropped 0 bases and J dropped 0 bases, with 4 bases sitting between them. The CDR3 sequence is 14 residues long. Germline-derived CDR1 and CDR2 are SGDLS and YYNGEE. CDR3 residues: CASSVDAAKNIQYF. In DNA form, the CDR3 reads TGTGCCAGCAGCGTAGATGCAGCCAAAAACATTCAGTACTTC.

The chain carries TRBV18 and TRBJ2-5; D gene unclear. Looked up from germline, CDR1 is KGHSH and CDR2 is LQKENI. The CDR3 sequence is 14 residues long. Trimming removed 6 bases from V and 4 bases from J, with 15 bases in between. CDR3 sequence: CASSQSSRPETQYF. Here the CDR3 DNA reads TGTGCCAGCTCCCAATCCTCCCGTCCAGAGACCCAGTACTTC.

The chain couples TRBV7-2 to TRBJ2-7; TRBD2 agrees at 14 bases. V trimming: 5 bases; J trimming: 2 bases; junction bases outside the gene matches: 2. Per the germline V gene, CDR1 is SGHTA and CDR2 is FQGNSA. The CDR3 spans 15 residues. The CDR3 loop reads CASSEGLAGAYEQYF. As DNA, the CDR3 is TGTGCCAGCAGCGAGGGACTAGCGGGGGCCTACGAGCAGTACTTC.

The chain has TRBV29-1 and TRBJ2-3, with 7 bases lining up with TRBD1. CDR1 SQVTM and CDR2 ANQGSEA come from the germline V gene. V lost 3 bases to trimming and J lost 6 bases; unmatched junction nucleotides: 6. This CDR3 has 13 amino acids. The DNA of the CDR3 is TGCAGCGTTGATAGAGGGGGCGGGGATACGCAGTATTTT. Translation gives CSVDRGGGDTQYF.

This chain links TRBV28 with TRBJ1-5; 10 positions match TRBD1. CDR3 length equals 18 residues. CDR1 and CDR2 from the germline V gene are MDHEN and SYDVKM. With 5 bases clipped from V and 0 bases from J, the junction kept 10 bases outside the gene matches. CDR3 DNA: TGTGCCAGCAGTGACAGGGGGCGGAGAGAGTATAGCAATCAGCCCCAGCATTTT. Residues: CASSDRGRREYSNQPQHF. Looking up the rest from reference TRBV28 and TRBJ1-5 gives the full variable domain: DVKVTQSSRYLVKRTGEKVFLECVQDMDHENMFWYRQDPGLGLRLIYFSYDVKMKEKGDIPEGYSVSREKKERFSLILESASTNQTSMYLCASSDRGRREYSNQPQHFGDGTRLSIL.

The CDR3 DNA follows: TGTGCCAGCAGTTACTCGGCAGGAGCGGACACCATATATTTT. This encodes CASSYSAGADTIYF. This chain uses TRBV6-5 with TRBJ1-3; unclear D gene. The CDR3 covers 14 residues. V shed 0 bases and J shed 8 bases, with 11 bases lying between them. Germline CDR1 reads MNHEY; CDR2 reads SVGAGI.

CDR3 in DNA: TGTGCCAGCAGTGAAATGGGGGGCGCGGGGCAGCCCCAGCATTTT. Its protein product is CASSEMGGAGQPQHF. The rearrangement links TRBV2 to TRBJ1-5; D may be TRBD1 (6 bases). Germline V lookup: CDR1 SNHLY, CDR2 FYNNEI. V was trimmed by 2 bases and J by 7 bases, leaving 15 bases between them. This CDR3 is 15 amino acids long.

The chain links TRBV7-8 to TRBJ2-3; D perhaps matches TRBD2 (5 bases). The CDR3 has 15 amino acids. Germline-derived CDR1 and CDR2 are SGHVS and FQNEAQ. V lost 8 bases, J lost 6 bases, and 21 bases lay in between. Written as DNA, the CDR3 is TGTGCCAGCCAGTCCGGGCCGGGAACGATGGATACGCAGTATTTT. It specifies CASQSGPGTMDTQYF.

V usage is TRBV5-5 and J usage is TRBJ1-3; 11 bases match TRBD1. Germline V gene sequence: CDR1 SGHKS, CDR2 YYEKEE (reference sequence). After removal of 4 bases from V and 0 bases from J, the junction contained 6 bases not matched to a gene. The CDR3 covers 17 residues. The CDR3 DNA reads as TGTGCCAGCAGCCTTGGGACAGGGGGGGTCTCTGGAAACACCATATATTTT. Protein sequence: CASSLGTGGVSGNTIYF.

The CDR3 loop reads CASSLAGGGAYNEQFF. The CDR3 DNA is TGCGCCAGCAGCTTGGCCGGCGGGGGGGCCTACAATGAGCAGTTCTTC. J is TRBJ2-1 and V is TRBV5-1; 9 nucleotides line up with TRBD2. The length of the CDR3 is 16 residues. Germline assignment: CDR1 SGHRS and CDR2 YFSETQ. V shed 0 bases, J shed 2 bases, and the junction held 3 bases outside the gene matches.

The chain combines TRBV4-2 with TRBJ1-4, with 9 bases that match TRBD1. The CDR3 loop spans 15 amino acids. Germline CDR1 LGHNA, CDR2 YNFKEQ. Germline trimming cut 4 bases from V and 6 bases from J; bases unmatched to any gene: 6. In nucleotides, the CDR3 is TGTGCCAGCAGCCTCAGACAGGGGGAGGATGAAAAACTGTTTTTT. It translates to CASSLRQGEDEKLFF.

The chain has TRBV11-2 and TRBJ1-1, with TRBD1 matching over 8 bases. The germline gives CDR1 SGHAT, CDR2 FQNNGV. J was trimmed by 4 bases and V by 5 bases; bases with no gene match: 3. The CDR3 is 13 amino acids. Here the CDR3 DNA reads TGTGCCAGCAGCCGGGACAGGCTCACTGAAGCTTTCTTT. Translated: CASSRDRLTEAFF.

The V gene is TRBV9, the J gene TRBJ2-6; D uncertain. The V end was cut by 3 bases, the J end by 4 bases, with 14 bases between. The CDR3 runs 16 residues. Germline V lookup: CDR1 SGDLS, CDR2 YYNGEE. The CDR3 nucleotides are TGTGCCAGCAGCGATACTACCAGATCCGGGGCCAACGTCCTGACTTTC. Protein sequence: CASSDTTRSGANVLTF. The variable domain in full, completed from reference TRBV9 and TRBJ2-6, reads DSGVTQTPKHLITATGQRVTLRCSPRSGDLSVYWYQQSLDQGLQFLIQYYNGEERAKGNILERFSAQQFPDLHSELNLSSLELGDSALYFCASSDTTRSGANVLTFGAGSRLTVL.